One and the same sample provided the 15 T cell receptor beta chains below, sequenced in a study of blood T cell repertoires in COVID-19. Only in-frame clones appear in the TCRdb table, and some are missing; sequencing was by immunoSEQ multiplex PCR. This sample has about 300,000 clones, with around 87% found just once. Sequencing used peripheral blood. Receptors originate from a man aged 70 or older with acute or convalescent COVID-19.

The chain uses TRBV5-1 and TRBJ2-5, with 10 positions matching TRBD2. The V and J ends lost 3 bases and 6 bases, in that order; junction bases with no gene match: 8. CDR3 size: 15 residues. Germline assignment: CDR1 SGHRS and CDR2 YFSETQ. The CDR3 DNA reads TGCGCCAGCAGCTCCAGCGGGGGGGATTCCCAGACCCAGTACTTC. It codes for CASSSSGGDSQTQYF.

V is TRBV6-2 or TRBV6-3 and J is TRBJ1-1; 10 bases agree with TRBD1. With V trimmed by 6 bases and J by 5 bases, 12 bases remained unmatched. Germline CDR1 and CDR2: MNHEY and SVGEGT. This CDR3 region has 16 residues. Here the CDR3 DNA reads TGTGCCAGCAGCAAGCATAAGGGACAGGGGAAGACTGAAGCTTTCTTT. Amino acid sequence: CASSKHKGQGKTEAFF.

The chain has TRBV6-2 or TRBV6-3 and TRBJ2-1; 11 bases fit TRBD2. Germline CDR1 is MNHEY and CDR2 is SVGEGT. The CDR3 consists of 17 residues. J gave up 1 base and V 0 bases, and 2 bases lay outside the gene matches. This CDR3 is CASSYSTSGKSYNEQFF. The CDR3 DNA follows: TGTGCCAGCAGTTACTCGACTAGCGGGAAATCCTACAATGAGCAGTTCTTC.

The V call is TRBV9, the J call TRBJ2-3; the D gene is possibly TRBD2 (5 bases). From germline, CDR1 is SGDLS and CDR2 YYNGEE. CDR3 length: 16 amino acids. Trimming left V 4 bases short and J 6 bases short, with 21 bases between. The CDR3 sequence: CASSPHPGGSTDTQYF. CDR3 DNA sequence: TGTGCCAGCAGCCCCCATCCCGGAGGAAGTACCGATACGCAGTATTTT.

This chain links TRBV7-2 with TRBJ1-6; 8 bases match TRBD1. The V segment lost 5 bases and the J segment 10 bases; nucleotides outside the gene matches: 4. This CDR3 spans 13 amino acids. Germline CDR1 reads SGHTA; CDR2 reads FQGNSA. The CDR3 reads CASSRDRGSPLHF. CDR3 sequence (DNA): TGTGCCAGCAGCCGTGACAGGGGCTCACCCCTCCACTTT.

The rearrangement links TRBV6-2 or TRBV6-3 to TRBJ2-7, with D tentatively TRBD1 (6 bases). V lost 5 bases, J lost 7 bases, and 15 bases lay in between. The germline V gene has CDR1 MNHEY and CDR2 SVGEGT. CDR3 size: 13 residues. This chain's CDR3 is CASSETGISEQYF. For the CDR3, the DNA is TGTGCCAGCAGTGAGACAGGTATAAGTGAGCAGTACTTC.

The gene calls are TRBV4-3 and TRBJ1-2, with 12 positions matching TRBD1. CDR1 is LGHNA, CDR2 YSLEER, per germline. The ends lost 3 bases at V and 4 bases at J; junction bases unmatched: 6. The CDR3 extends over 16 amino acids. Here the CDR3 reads CASSQGDRGPRYGYTF. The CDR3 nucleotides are TGCGCCAGCAGCCAGGGGGACAGGGGGCCCCGCTATGGCTACACCTTC.

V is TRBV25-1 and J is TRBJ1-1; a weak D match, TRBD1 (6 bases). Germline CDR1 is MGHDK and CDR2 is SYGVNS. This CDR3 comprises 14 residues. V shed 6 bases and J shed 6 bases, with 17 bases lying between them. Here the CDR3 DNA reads TGTGCCAGCAGACAGACAACTCGGACAGCTGAAGCTTTCTTT. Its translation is CASRQTTRTAEAFF.

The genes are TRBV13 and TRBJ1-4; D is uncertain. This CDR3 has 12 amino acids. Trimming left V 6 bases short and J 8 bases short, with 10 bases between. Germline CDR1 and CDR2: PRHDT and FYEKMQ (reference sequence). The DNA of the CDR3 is TGTGCCAGCAGTCTATTCCGGGAAAAACTGTTTTTT. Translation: CASSLFREKLFF.

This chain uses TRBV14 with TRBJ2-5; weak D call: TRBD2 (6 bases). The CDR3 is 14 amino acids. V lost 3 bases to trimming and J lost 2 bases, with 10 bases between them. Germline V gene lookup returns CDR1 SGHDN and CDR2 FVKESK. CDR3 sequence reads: CASSQGGSQETQYF. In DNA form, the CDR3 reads TGTGCCAGCAGCCAGGGGGGAAGTCAAGAGACCCAGTACTTC.

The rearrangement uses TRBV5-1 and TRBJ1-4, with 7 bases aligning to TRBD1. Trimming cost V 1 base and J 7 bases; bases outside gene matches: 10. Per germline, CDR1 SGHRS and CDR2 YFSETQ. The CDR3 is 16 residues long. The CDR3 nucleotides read TGCGCCAGCAGCTTGAGCTTAACAGGGGCCGGTGAAAAACTGTTTTTT. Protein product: CASSLSLTGAGEKLFF.

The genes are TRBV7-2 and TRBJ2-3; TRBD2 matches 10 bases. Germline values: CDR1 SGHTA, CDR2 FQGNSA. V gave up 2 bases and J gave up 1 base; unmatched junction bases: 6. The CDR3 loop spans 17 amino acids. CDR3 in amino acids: CASSLWSSGRGTDTQYF. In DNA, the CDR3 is TGTGCCAGCAGCTTATGGTCTAGCGGGAGAGGCACAGATACGCAGTATTTT.

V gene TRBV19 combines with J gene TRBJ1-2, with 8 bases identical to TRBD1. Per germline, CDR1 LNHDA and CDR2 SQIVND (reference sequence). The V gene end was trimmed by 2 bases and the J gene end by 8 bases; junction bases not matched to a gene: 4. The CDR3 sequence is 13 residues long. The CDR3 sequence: CASSISGGVGYTF. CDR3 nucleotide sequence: TGTGCCAGTAGTATATCAGGGGGCGTAGGCTACACCTTC.

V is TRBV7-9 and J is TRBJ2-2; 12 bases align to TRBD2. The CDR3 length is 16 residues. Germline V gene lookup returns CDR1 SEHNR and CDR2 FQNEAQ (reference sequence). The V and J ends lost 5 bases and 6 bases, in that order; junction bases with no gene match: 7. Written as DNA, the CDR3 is TGTGCCAGCAGCCGCCCTAGCGGGGGGGCCCCCGGGGAGCTGTTTTTT. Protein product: CASSRPSGGAPGELFF.

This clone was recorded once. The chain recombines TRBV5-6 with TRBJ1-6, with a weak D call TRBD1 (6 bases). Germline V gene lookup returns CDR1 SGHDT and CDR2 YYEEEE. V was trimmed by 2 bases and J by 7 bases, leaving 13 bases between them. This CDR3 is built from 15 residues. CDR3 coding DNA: TGTGCCAGCAGCTTTCTTCCAGGGGACAATTCACCCCTCCACTTT. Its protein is CASSFLPGDNSPLHF.